The text below deals with one T cell receptor beta chain. This table comes from immunoSEQ multiplex PCR, and its TCRdb copy is limited to in-frame clones, with some not included. The table records approximately 200,000 clones, roughly 80% of them present only once. The data belong to a study of blood T cell repertoires in COVID-19. At the level of the study: From the United States, Italy and Spain came samples of acute and convalescent COVID-19.

Patients from Seattle were sampled longitudinally, starting during active infection. CDR1 is LNHDA, CDR2 SQIVND, per germline (reference sequence). V lost 4 bases, J lost 9 bases, and 10 bases lay in between. The CDR3 loop spans 12 amino acids. The gene calls are TRBV19 and TRBJ2-1; D remains unclear. The source material was peripheral blood. This TCR was sampled from a woman of 80 years or more with COVID-19, enrolled during active disease. In DNA form, the CDR3 reads TGTGCCAGTAGTAGGCTAGTCGGTGAGCAGTTCTTC. Protein: CASSRLVGEQFF.